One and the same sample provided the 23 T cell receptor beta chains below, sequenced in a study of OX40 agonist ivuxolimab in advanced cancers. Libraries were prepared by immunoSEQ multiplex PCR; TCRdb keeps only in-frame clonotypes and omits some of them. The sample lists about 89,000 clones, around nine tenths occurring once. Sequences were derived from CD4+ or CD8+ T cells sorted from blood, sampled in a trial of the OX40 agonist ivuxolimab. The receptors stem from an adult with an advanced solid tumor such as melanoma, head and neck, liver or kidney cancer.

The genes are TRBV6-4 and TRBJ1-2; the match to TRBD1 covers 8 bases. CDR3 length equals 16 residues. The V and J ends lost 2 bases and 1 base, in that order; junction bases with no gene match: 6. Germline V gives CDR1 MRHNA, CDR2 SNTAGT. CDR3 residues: CASSDPRTGINYGYTF. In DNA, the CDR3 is TGTGCCAGCAGTGACCCACGGACAGGGATTAACTATGGCTACACCTTC.

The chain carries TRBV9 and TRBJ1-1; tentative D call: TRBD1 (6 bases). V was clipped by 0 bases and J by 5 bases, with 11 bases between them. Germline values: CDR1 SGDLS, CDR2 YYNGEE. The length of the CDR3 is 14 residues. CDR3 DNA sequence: TGTGCCAGCAGCGTAGAGGGCAGGGGTACTGAAGCTTTCTTT. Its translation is CASSVEGRGTEAFF. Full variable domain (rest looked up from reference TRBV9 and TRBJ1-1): DSGVTQTPKHLITATGQRVTLRCSPRSGDLSVYWYQQSLDQGLQFLIQYYNGEERAKGNILERFSAQQFPDLHSELNLSSLELGDSALYFCASSVEGRGTEAFFGQGTRLTVV.

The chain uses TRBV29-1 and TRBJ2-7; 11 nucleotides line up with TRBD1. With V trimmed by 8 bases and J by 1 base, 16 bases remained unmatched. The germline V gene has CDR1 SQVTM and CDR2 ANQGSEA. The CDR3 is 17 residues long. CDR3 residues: CSRGGPNGDRGSYEQYF. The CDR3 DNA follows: TGCAGCCGCGGGGGCCCAAATGGGGACAGGGGGTCCTACGAGCAGTACTTC.

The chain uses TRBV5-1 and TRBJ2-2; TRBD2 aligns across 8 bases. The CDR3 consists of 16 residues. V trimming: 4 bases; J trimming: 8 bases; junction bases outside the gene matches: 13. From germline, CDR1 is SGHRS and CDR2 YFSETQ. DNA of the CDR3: TGCGCCAGCAGCCTCCTGGAAATAGCGGGGTCTGGGGAGCTGTTTTTT. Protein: CASSLLEIAGSGELFF.

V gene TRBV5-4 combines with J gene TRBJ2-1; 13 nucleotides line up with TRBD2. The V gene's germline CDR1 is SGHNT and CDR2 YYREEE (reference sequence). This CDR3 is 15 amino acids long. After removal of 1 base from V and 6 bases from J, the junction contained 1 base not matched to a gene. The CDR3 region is CASSLTSGGANEQFF. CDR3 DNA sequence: TGTGCCAGCAGCTTGACTAGCGGGGGGGCCAATGAGCAGTTCTTC.

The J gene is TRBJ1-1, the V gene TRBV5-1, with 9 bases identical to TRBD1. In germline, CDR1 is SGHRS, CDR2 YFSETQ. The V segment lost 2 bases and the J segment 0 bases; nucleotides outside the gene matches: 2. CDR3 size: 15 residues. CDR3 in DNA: TGCGCCAGCAGCTTCTGGACAGGGGTGAACACTGAAGCTTTCTTT. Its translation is CASSFWTGVNTEAFF.

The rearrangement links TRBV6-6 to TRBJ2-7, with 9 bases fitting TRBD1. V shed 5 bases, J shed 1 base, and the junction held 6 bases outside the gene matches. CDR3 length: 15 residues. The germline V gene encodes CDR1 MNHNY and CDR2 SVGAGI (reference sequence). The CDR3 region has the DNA TGTGCCAGCAGTGACGGCGGACAGGGGTCCTACGAGCAGTACTTC. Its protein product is CASSDGGQGSYEQYF.

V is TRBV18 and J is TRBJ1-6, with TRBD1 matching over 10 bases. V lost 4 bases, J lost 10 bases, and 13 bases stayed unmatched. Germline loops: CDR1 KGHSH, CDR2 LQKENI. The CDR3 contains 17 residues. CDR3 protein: CASSLRPDRGIESPLHF. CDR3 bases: TGTGCCAGCTCACTGAGACCGGACAGGGGGATTGAATCACCCCTCCACTTT.

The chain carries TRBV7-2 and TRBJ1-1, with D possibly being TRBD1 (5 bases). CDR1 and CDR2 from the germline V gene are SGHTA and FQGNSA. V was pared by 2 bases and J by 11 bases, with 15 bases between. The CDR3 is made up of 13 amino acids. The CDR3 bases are TGTGCCAGCAGCTTAAATCCGGGGGATAGGGCTTTCTTT. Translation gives CASSLNPGDRAFF.

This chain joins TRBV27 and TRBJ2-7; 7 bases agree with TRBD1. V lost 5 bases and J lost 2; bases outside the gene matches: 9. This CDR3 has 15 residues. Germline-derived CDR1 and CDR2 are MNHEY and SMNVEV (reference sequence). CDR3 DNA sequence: TGTGCCAGCAGTGCAAGTGGGACAGTCGCCTACGAGCAGTACTTC. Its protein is CASSASGTVAYEQYF.

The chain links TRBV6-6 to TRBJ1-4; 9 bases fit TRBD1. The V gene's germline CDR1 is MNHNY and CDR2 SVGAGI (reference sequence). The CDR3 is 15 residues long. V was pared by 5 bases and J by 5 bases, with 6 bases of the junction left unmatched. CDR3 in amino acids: CASSGPGQGNEKLFF. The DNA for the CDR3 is TGTGCCAGCAGTGGCCCGGGACAGGGCAATGAAAAACTGTTTTTT.

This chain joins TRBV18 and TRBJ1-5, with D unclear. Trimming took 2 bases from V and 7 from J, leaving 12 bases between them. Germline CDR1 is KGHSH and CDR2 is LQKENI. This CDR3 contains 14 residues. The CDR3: CASSPGRSGQPQHF. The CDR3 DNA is TGTGCCAGCTCACCAGGACGGAGTGGACAGCCCCAGCATTTT.

In DNA, the CDR3 is TGTGCCACCAGCAGAGAGCCGGGACAGTCTAATGAAAAACTGTTTTTT. Its protein product is CATSREPGQSNEKLFF. The chain links TRBV15 to TRBJ1-4, with 7 bases lining up with TRBD1. The CDR3 consists of 16 residues. Germline V lookup: CDR1 LNHNV, CDR2 YYDKDF (reference sequence). Trimming removed 0 bases from V and 3 bases from J; junction bases left unmatched: 4.

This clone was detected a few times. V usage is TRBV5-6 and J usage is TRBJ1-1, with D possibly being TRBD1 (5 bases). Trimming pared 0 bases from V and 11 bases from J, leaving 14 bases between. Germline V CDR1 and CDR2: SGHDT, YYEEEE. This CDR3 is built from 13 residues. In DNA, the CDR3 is TGTGCCAGCAGCTTGGCCAAGACAGCGGACGCTTTCTTT. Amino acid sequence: CASSLAKTADAFF.

The CDR3 coding sequence is TGTGCCAGCAGCTCAAGCGGGGGATCGGAGACCCAGTACTTC. It codes for CASSSSGGSETQYF. The chain combines TRBV7-2 with TRBJ2-5; 8 bases are a match to TRBD2. CDR1 is SGHTA, CDR2 FQGNSA, per germline. The ends lost 4 bases at V and 5 bases at J; junction bases unmatched: 6. CDR3 length: 14 residues.

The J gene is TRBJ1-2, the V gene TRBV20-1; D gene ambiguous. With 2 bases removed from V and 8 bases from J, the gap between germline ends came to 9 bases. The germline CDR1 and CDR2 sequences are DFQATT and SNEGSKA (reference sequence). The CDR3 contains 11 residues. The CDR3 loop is CSARLPRGYTF. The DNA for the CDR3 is TGCAGTGCTAGACTACCAAGGGGCTACACCTTC.

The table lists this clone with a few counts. DNA for the CDR3: TGTGCCAGCTCACCCGGAGCGGGATCACCCCTCCACTTT. Translation gives CASSPGAGSPLHF. J is TRBJ1-6 and V is TRBV18, with no clear D. The V end lost 3 bases, the J end lost 10 bases, and 10 bases lay between the germline ends. Germline loops: CDR1 KGHSH, CDR2 LQKENI. This CDR3 has 13 residues.

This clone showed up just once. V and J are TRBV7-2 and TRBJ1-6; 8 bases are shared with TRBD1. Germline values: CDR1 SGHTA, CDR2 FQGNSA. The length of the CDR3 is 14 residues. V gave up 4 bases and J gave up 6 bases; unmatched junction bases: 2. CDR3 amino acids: CASSSGQVNSPLHF. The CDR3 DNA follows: TGTGCCAGCAGCTCGGGACAGGTTAATTCACCCCTCCACTTT.

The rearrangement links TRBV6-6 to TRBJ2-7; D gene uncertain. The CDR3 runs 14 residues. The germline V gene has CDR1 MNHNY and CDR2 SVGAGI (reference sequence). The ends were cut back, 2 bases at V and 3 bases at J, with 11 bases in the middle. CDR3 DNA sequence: TGTGCCAGCAGTTACGAGGTCAGAGACTACGAGCAGTACTTC. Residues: CASSYEVRDYEQYF.

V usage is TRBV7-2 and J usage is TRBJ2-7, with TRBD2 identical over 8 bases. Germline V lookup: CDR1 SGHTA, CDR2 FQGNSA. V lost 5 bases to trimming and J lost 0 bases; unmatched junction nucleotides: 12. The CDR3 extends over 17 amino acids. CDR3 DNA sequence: TGTGCCAGCAGCGTATCGGGGGGGACGTTCAGCTCCTACGAGCAGTACTTC. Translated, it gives CASSVSGGTFSSYEQYF.

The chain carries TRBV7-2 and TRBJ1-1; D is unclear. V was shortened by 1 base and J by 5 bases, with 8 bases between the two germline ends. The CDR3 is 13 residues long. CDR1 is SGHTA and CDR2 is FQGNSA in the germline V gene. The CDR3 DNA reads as TGTGCCAGCAGCTTAGAAACGCGGACTGAAGCTTTCTTT. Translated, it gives CASSLETRTEAFF.

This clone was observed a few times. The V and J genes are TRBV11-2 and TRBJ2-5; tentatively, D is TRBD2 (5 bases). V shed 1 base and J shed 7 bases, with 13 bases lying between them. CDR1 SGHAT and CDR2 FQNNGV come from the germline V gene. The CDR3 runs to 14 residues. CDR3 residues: CASSLVGERATQYF. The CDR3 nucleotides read TGTGCCAGCAGCTTAGTCGGAGAGAGGGCGACCCAGTACTTC.

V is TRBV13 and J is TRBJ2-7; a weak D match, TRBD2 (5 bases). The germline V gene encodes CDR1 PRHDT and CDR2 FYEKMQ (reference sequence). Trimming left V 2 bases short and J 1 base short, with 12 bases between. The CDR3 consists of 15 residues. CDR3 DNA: TGTGCCAGCAGCTTAACTAGTAAGGTTTCCTACGAGCAGTACTTC. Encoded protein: CASSLTSKVSYEQYF.